The 24 T cell receptor beta chains below were found in one sample sequenced in a study of blood T cell repertoires in COVID-19. TCRdb's table, derived via immunoSEQ multiplex PCR, lists solely in-frame clones and lacks some. The sample yields 250,000 to 350,000 clones, about nine tenths seen once. Sequenced input: PBMCs or T cells enriched from blood (not recorded which). Every receptor here comes from a young woman who had recovered from COVID-19.

The CDR3 spells CASSPPQGMGEKLFF. CDR3 nucleotide sequence: TGTGCCAGCAGCCCCCCCCAGGGAATGGGGGAAAAACTGTTTTTT. This chain links TRBV3-1 (or the pseudogene TRBV3-2) with TRBJ1-4, with D possibly being TRBD1 (5 bases). This CDR3 has 15 residues. Deletions cut 4 bases from V and 8 bases from J, with 17 bases between. Germline values: CDR1 LGHDT, CDR2 YNNKEL (reference sequence).

The table lists this clone with a count of one. This rearrangement joins TRBV3-1 (or the pseudogene TRBV3-2) to TRBJ2-7, with TRBD1 as a possible D gene (6 bases). The V gene's germline CDR1 is LGHDT and CDR2 YNNKEL (reference sequence). V lost 4 bases to trimming and J lost 1 base, with 11 bases between them. CDR3 size: 14 residues. CDR3 region: CASSLIGQSYEQYF. Written as DNA, the CDR3 is TGTGCCAGCAGCCTCATCGGACAGTCCTACGAGCAGTACTTC.

A few counts support this clone. The V call is TRBV30, the J call TRBJ1-2, with D perhaps TRBD1 (5 bases). The germline V gene encodes CDR1 GTSNPN and CDR2 SVGIG (reference sequence). The germline V and J ends were trimmed by 2 bases and 7 bases, with 8 bases remaining between them. The CDR3 extends over 11 amino acids. CDR3 DNA: TGTGCCTGGAGTTCGGGGGTTGGCTACACCTTC. This sequence encodes CAWSSGVGYTF.

V gene TRBV5-6 combines with J gene TRBJ2-7, with 7 positions matching TRBD2. CDR3 size: 13 residues. Germline CDR1 is SGHDT and CDR2 is YYEEEE. V gave up 4 bases and J gave up 3 bases; unmatched junction bases: 4. The CDR3 loop reads CASSPGGVYEQYF. DNA for the CDR3: TGTGCCAGCAGCCCGGGGGGAGTCTACGAGCAGTACTTC.

The V gene is TRBV4-1, the J gene TRBJ1-5, with 8 bases that match TRBD1. V was clipped by 4 bases and J by 5 bases; unmatched bases: 13. Germline V CDR1 and CDR2: MGHRA, YSYEKL. The CDR3 is made up of 17 amino acids. This CDR3 reads CASSLHPRGLIYQPQHF. The CDR3 DNA follows: TGCGCCAGCAGCCTGCACCCCAGGGGGCTTATTTATCAGCCCCAGCATTTT.

The chain employs TRBV5-1 and TRBJ1-3, with D maybe TRBD1 (6 bases). V was trimmed by 0 bases and J by 2 bases, leaving 12 bases between them. Germline CDR1 and CDR2: SGHRS and YFSETQ. The CDR3 runs 16 residues. The CDR3 protein is CASSLGMTGAGNTIYF. CDR3 bases: TGCGCCAGCAGCTTGGGCATGACAGGAGCTGGAAACACCATATATTTT.

The gene calls are TRBV6-5 and TRBJ1-1, with TRBD1 as a possible D gene (5 bases). CDR3 length equals 15 residues. The germline CDR1 and CDR2 sequences are MNHEY and SVGAGI. Trimming shortened V by 7 bases and J by 1 base, and 16 bases separated the two germline ends. CDR3 protein: CASTQTRDRNTEAFF. In nucleotides, the CDR3 is TGTGCCAGCACCCAAACACGAGACAGGAACACTGAAGCTTTCTTT.

This clone was seen a handful of times. This sequence joins TRBV5-5 and TRBJ1-3, with 9 bases fitting TRBD1. CDR3 length equals 17 residues. Germline CDR1 SGHKS, CDR2 YYEKEE (reference sequence). V shed 4 bases, J shed 1 base, and the junction held 9 bases outside the gene matches. The CDR3 here is CASSPNPGQGSGNTIYF. The CDR3 nucleotides are TGTGCCAGCAGCCCTAATCCGGGACAGGGTTCTGGAAACACCATATATTTT.

This sequence joins TRBV19 and TRBJ2-5, with 8 bases lining up with TRBD1. V lost 5 bases, J lost 1 base, and 9 bases stayed unmatched. The CDR3 sequence is 16 residues long. Per the germline V gene, CDR1 is LNHDA and CDR2 is SQIVND (reference sequence). The CDR3 protein is CASSPGTGRGQETQYF. DNA for the CDR3: TGTGCCAGTAGTCCCGGGACAGGAAGGGGCCAAGAGACCCAGTACTTC.

The count of this clone is one. The CDR3 bases are TGTGCCAGCAGTTTCAGGGGAATAGACGCGAACACCGGGGAGCTGTTTTTT. Encoded protein: CASSFRGIDANTGELFF. This chain uses TRBV2 with TRBJ2-2; D possibly corresponds to TRBD1 (6 bases). There are 17 residues in the CDR3. Germline CDR1 is SNHLY and CDR2 is FYNNEI. V gave up 5 bases and J gave up 0 bases, with 16 bases separating them.

V and J are TRBV5-4 and TRBJ1-6, with a possible D match to TRBD1 (6 bases). Looked up from germline, CDR1 is SGHNT and CDR2 is YYREEE (reference sequence). CDR3 length: 14 residues. V shed 4 bases and J shed 6 bases, with 11 bases lying between them. The CDR3 spells CASSLGQPNSPLHF. The CDR3 DNA reads as TGTGCCAGCAGCCTAGGACAGCCTAATTCACCCCTCCACTTT.

This chain joins TRBV18 and TRBJ2-7; 7 bases fit TRBD2. Unmatched junction bases numbered 7, after V lost 2 bases and J lost 0 bases. This CDR3 contains 16 residues. Germline V gene sequence: CDR1 KGHSH, CDR2 LQKENI. The CDR3 sequence: CASSPGDLADSYEQYF. CDR3 nucleotides: TGTGCCAGCTCACCAGGTGATCTAGCGGACTCCTACGAGCAGTACTTC.

The chain combines TRBV5-8 with TRBJ2-3; 7 bases align to TRBD2. Germline lookup yields CDR1 SGHTS and CDR2 YDEGEE. The CDR3 loop spans 15 amino acids. V was pared by 1 base and J by 0 bases, with 2 bases of the junction left unmatched. DNA for the CDR3: TGTGCCAGCAGCTTGCAGCGGGGTAGCACAGATACGCAGTATTTT. The encoded protein is CASSLQRGSTDTQYF.

The chain uses TRBV28 and TRBJ1-6; TRBD1 might be the D (5 bases). Germline CDR1 MDHEN, CDR2 SYDVKM. Between the trimmed V and J ends, which lost 8 bases and 4 bases, there was a span of 12 bases. This CDR3 is 14 amino acids long. CDR3: CASGPRQYNSPLHF. The DNA for the CDR3 is TGTGCCAGCGGTCCGAGACAGTATAATTCACCCCTCCACTTT.

The rearrangement joins TRBV3-1 (or the pseudogene TRBV3-2) to TRBJ2-2; 9 nucleotides match TRBD1. In germline, CDR1 is LGHDT, CDR2 YNNKEL (reference sequence). V lost 4 bases, J lost 8 bases, and 8 bases stayed unmatched. The CDR3 consists of 15 residues. The CDR3 spells CASSPGTGSWGELFF. The DNA of the CDR3 is TGTGCCAGCAGCCCCGGGACAGGGTCGTGGGGGGAGCTGTTTTTT.

This chain connects TRBV27 to TRBJ2-7; TRBD2 might be the D (6 bases). Germline values: CDR1 MNHEY, CDR2 SMNVEV (reference sequence). With 3 bases removed from V and 7 bases from J, the gap between germline ends came to 16 bases. This CDR3 spans 14 amino acids. The CDR3 nucleotides read TGTGCCAGCAGTTTCGGAGGGCTCCCGGGGGAGCAGTACTTC. It codes for CASSFGGLPGEQYF.

In nucleotides, the CDR3 is TGTGCCAGCAGCCTTCTGACAGATGGCTACACCTTC. Residues: CASSLLTDGYTF. This chain joins TRBV2 and TRBJ1-2, with D possibly being TRBD1 (5 bases). V dropped 6 bases and J dropped 6 bases, with 11 bases sitting between them. Germline CDR1 reads SNHLY; CDR2 reads FYNNEI. This CDR3 has 12 residues.

The chain is built from TRBV24-1 and TRBJ2-5, with 7 positions matching TRBD2. The CDR3 is 13 residues long. Germline trimming cut 9 bases from V and 1 base from J; bases unmatched to any gene: 4. Per germline, CDR1 KGHDR and CDR2 SFDVKD. CDR3 residues: CATSSGGQETQYF. The CDR3, as DNA: TGTGCCACCTCTTCGGGGGGCCAAGAGACCCAGTACTTC.

The chain combines TRBV28 with TRBJ1-3; D gene ambiguous. Trimming took 6 bases from V and 0 from J, leaving 12 bases between them. The germline CDR1 and CDR2 sequences are MDHEN and SYDVKM. CDR3 size: 15 residues. The CDR3 region has the DNA TGTGCCAGCAGCCCAAGAGCCTTCTCTGGAAACACCATATATTTT. It is translated as CASSPRAFSGNTIYF.

This sequence joins TRBV28 and TRBJ1-4; D ambiguous. V was trimmed by 8 bases and J by 7 bases, leaving 5 bases between them. Germline V gene data show CDR1 as MDHEN and CDR2 as SYDVKM. The CDR3 has 10 residues. The CDR3 DNA follows: TGTGCCAGCCTCGGTGAAAAACTGTTTTTT. Encoded protein: CASLGEKLFF.

The chain recombines TRBV30 with TRBJ1-3, with D possibly being TRBD1 (6 bases). Germline loops: CDR1 GTSNPN, CDR2 SVGIG (reference sequence). This CDR3 region has 14 residues. V was pared by 5 bases and J by 1 base, with 12 bases between. CDR3 residues: CAWAGGQSGNTIYF. The DNA for the CDR3 is TGTGCCTGGGCGGGGGGCCAGTCTGGAAACACCATATATTTT.

The V call is TRBV10-3, the J call TRBJ1-2; 8 positions match TRBD1. The CDR3 is made up of 14 amino acids. The V gene end was trimmed by 6 bases and the J gene end by 2 bases; junction bases not matched to a gene: 5. Per germline, CDR1 ENHRY and CDR2 SYGVKD. CDR3 sequence reads: CAIRSGTGNYGYTF. CDR3 nucleotides: TGTGCCATCAGATCCGGGACAGGAAACTATGGCTACACCTTC.

This clone appeared once. This chain links TRBV27 with TRBJ2-3; D unclear. Germline loops: CDR1 MNHEY, CDR2 SMNVEV (reference sequence). Trimming stripped 0 bases from V and 0 bases from J, with 7 bases between. The CDR3 loop spans 15 amino acids. CDR3 amino acids: CASSLSTGSTDTQYF. CDR3 sequence (DNA): TGTGCCAGCAGTTTATCGACCGGGAGCACAGATACGCAGTATTTT.

The V gene is TRBV11-3, the J gene TRBJ2-5; 8 bases agree with TRBD2. CDR1 and CDR2 from the germline V gene are SGHNT and YENEEA. The CDR3 consists of 15 residues. V was clipped by 5 bases and J by 4 bases; unmatched bases: 9. This chain's CDR3 is CASSLRAGVGETQYF. The CDR3 nucleotides read TGTGCCAGCAGCCTCCGAGCGGGAGTGGGAGAGACCCAGTACTTC.